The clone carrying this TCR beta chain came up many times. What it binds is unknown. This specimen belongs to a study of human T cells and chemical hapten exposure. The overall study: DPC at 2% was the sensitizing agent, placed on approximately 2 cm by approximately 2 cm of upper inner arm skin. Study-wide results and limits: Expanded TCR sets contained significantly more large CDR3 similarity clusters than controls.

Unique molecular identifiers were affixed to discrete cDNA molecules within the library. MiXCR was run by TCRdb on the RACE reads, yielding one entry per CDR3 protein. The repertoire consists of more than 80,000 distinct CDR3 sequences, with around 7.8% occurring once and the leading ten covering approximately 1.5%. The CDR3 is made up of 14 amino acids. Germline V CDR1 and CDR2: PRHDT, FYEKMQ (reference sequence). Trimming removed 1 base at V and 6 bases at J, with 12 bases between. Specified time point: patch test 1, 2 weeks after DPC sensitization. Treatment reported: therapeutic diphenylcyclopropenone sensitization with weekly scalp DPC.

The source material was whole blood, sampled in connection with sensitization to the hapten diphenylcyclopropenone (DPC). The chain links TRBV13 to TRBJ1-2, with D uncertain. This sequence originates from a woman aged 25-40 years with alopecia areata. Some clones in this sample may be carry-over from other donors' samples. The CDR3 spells CASSLVLGGDGYTF. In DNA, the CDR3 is TGTGCCAGCAGCTTAGTGCTGGGAGGCGATGGCTACACCTTC.